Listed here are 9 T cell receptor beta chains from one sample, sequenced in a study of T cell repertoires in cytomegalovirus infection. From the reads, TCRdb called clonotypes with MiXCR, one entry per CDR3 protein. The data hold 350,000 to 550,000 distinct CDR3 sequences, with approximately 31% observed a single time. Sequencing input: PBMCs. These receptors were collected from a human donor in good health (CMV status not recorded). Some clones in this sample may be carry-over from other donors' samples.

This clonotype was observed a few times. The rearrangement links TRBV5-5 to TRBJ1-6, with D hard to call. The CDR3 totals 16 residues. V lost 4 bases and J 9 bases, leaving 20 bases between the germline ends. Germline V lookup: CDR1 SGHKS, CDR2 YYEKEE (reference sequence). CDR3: CASSPLEAAIASPLHF. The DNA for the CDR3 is TGTGCCAGCAGCCCGCTTGAGGCAGCAATAGCTTCACCCCTCCACTTT.

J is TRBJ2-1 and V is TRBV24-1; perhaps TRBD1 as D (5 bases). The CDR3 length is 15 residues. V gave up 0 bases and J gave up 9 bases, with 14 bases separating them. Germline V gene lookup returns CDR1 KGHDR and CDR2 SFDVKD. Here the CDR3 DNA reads TGTGCCACCAGTGATTTGCTTGAAGGGGCAGGTGAGCAGTTCTTC. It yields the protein CATSDLLEGAGEQFF.

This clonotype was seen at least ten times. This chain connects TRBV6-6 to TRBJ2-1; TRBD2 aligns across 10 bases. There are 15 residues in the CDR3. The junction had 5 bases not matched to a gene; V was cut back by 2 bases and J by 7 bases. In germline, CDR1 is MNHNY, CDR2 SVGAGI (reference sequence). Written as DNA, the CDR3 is TGTGCCAGCAGTTACAATCTAGCGGGGGTGAATGAGCAGTTCTTC. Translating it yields CASSYNLAGVNEQFF.

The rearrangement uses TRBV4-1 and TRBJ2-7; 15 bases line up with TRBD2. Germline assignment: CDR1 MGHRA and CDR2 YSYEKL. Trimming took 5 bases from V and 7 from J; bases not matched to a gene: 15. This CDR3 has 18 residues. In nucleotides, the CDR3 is TGCGCCAGCAGCGACGTCCCGGGACTAGCGGGGGGACCCGGGGAGCAGTACTTC. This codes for CASSDVPGLAGGPGEQYF.

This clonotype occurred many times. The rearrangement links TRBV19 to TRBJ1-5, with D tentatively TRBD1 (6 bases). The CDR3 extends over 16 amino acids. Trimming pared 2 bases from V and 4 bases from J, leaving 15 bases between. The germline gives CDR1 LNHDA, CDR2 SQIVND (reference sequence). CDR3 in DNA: TGTGCCAGTAGTATATCCCCGGGAGGGGGGAATCAGCCCCAGCATTTT. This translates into CASSISPGGGNQPQHF.

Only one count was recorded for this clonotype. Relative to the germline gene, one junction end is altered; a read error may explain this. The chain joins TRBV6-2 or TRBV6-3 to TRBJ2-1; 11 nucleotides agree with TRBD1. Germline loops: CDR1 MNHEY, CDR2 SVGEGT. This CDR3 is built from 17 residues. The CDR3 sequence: CASTPNQGQGAVNDQFF. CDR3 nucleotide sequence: TGTGCCAGTACCCCAAACCAAGGACAGGGGGCAGTCAATGATCAGTTCTTC.

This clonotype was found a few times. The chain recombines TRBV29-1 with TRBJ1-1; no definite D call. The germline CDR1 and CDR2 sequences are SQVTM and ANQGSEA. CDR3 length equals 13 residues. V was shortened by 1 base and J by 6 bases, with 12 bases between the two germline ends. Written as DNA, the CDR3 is TGCAGCGTTGAAGTTCAGGCCCTTTCTGAAGCTTTCTTT. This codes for CSVEVQALSEAFF.

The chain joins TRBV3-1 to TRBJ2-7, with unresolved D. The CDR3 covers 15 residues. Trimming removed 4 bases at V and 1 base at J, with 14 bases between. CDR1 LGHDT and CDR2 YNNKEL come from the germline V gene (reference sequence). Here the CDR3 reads CASSPRAASSYEQYF. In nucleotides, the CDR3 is TGTGCCAGCAGCCCCCGGGCAGCTTCATCCTACGAGCAGTACTTC.

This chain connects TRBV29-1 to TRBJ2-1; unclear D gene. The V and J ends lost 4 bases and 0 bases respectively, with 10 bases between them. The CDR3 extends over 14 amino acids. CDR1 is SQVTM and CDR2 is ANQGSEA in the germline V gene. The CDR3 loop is CSVVSPSSYNEQFF. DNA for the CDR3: TGCAGCGTTGTAAGCCCGAGCTCCTACAATGAGCAGTTCTTC.